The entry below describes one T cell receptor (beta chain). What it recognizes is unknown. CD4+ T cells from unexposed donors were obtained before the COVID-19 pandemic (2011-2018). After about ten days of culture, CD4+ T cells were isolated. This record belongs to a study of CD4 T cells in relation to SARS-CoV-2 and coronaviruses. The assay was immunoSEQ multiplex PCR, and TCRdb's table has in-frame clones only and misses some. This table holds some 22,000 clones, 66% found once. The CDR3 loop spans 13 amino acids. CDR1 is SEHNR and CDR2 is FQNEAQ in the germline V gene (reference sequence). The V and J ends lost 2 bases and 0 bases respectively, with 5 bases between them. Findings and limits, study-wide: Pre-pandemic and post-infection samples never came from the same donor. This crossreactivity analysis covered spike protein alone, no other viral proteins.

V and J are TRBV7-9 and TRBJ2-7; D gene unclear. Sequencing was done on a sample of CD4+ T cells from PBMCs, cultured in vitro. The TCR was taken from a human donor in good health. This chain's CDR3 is CASSLPSSYEQYF. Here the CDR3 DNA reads TGTGCCAGCAGCTTACCCAGCTCCTACGAGCAGTACTTC.